A single TCR beta chain is shown here with its context. Looked up from germline, CDR1 is GTSNPN and CDR2 is SVGIG (reference sequence). The CDR3 is 12 residues long. V lost 0 bases and J lost 6, with 6 bases in between. Sequenced by immunoSEQ multiplex PCR; TCRdb stores in-frame clones only, minus some. The sample records 150,000 to 170,000 clones, around 88% being singletons. The sample belongs to a study of cytomegalovirus exposure and HLA in healthy donors. The source material was PBMCs. The rearrangement links TRBV30 to TRBJ2-1; D remains ambiguous. The TCR originated in a man between 18 and 29 years old in good health and CMV-seropositive. CDR3 nucleotide sequence: TGTGCCTGGAGTGTCTTGGCCAATGAGCAGTTCTTC. Amino acid sequence: CAWSVLANEQFF.